Shown below are 4 T cell receptor beta chains from a single sample sequenced in a study of regulatory and conventional T cells in RAG deficiency. Data came from immunoSEQ multiplex PCR; TCRdb stores just in-frame clones and leaves some out. This table has around 30,000 clones, about 95% appearing once. The sorted conventional CD4+ T cells were CD25-low and CD127-high, with genomic DNA sequenced. These sequences were also reported in another study, on regulatory T cells. That paper notes: The primer mix had 52 TRBV and 13 TRBJ primers.

Sequenced: CD25- CD4+ T cells sorted from blood. The receptors here all came from a human donor in good health.

V gene TRBV10-2 combines with J gene TRBJ1-2; the D gene is possibly TRBD1 (6 bases). In germline, CDR1 is WSHSY, CDR2 SAAADI. The CDR3 contains 13 residues. Trimming pared 8 bases from V and 8 bases from J, leaving 18 bases between. In DNA, the CDR3 is TGCGCCAGCGGACAGCAGGGGAAGAAGGGCTACACCTTC. Translating it yields CASGQQGKKGYTF.

This clone was counted a single time. The chain links TRBV5-4 to TRBJ1-1, with D perhaps TRBD1 (5 bases). Trimming shortened V by 3 bases and J by 6 bases, and 21 bases separated the two germline ends. The germline V gene encodes CDR1 SGHNT and CDR2 YYREEE (reference sequence). This CDR3 contains 16 residues. In nucleotides, the CDR3 is TGTGCCAGCAGCTCCCCCCGGCGGGGGGGGAGTTCTGAAGCTTTCTTT. Its translation is CASSSPRRGGSSEAFF.

This clone was seen a single time. The V and J genes are TRBV5-1 and TRBJ2-1, with TRBD2 matching over 16 bases. With V trimmed by 4 bases and J by 4 bases, 8 bases remained unmatched. The CDR3 sequence is 18 residues long. CDR1 is SGHRS, CDR2 YFSETQ, per germline. CDR3 bases: TGCGCCAGCAGCGGGACTAGCGGGGGGGCCGTGGGATACAATGAGCAGTTCTTC. It yields the protein CASSGTSGGAVGYNEQFF.

CDR3 region: CASSEGQGQWPQHF. In DNA, the CDR3 is TGTGCCAGTAGTGAAGGACAGGGCCAATGGCCCCAGCATTTT. This chain connects TRBV19 to TRBJ1-5; TRBD1 agrees at 8 bases. The CDR3 is 14 residues long. Germline V gene data show CDR1 as LNHDA and CDR2 as SQIVND (reference sequence). The V and J ends lost 5 bases and 9 bases, in that order; junction bases with no gene match: 9.